This T cell receptor (beta chain) was recorded in a study of T cells after yellow fever vaccination. Looked up from germline, CDR1 is LNHNV and CDR2 is YYDKDF (reference sequence). The CDR3 is 16 amino acids. V lost 2 bases and J lost 5, with 15 bases in between. This clonotype was seen ten or more times. Its matching antigen is unknown. General study points: Post-booster samples contained most primary-vaccination clones (about 96% CD4, about 87% CD8).

MiXCR, applied by TCRdb to the 5' RACE reads, yields one record per CDR3 protein. The profile covers approximately 240,000 distinct CDR3 sequences, with roughly 3.7% appearing a single time and about a fifth taken by the ten largest. The V and J genes are TRBV15 and TRBJ1-4; tentative D call: TRBD1 (6 bases). This sample comprised PBMCs, obtained 15 days after the yellow fever booster vaccination. This clonotype was obtained from a man younger than 30 who received the YFV17D yellow fever vaccine. CDR3 bases: TGTGCCACCAGCAGACCTCTCAGGGGCCTCAATGAAAAACTGTTTTTT. It yields the protein CATSRPLRGLNEKLFF.